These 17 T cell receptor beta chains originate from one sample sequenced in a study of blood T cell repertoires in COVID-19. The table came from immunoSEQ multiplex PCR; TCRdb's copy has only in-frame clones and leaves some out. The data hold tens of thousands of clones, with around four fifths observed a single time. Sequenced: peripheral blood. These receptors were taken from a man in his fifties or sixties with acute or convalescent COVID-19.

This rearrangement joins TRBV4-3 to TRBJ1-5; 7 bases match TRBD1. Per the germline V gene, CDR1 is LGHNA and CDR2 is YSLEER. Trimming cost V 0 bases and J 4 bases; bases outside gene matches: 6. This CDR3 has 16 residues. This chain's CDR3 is CASSQDSTGLNQPQHF. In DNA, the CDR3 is TGCGCCAGCAGCCAAGACTCGACAGGGCTGAATCAGCCCCAGCATTTT.

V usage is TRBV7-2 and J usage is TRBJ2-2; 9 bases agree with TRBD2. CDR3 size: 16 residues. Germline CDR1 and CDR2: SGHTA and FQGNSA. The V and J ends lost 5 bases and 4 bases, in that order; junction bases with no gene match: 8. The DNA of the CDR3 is TGTGCCAGCAGCGACGGATTTAGCGGGAGCACCGGGGAGCTGTTTTTT. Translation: CASSDGFSGSTGELFF.

CDR3 DNA: TGCGCCAGCAGCTTGGCAGAAGGCGGGAACTCCTACAATGAGCAGTTCTTC. This translates into CASSLAEGGNSYNEQFF. This chain uses TRBV5-1 with TRBJ2-1, with TRBD2 as a possible D gene (6 bases). The CDR3 has 17 residues. Germline-derived CDR1 and CDR2 are SGHRS and YFSETQ. Trimming stripped 0 bases from V and 0 bases from J, with 13 bases between.

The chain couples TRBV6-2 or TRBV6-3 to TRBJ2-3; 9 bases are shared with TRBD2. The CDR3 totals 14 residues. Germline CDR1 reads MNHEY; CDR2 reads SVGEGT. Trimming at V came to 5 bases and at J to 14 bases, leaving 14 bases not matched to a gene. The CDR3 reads CASSRRLAGAIGYF. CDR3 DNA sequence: TGTGCCAGCAGTAGGCGGTTAGCGGGGGCTATCGGGTATTTT.

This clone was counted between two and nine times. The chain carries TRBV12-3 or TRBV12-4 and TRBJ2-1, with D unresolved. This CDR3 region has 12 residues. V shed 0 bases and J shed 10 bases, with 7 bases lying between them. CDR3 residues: CASSLARREQFF. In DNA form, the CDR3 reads TGTGCCAGCAGTTTAGCGCGGCGGGAGCAGTTCTTC.

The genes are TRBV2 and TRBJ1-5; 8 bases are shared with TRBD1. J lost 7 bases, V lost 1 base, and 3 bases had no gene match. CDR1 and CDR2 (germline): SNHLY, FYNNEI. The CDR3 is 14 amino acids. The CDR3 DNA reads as TGTGCCAGCAGTGAAGGGACAGGGATCCAGCCCCAGCATTTT. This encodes CASSEGTGIQPQHF.

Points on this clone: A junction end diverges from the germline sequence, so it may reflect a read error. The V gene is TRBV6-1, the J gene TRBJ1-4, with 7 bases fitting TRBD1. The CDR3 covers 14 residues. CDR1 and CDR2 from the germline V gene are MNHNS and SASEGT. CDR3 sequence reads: CASSEGTANEKLFF. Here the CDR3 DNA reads TGTGCCAGCAGCGAAGGGACAGCTAATGAAAAACTGTTTTTT.

The CDR3 region is CASSPSSGQGYEQYF. The CDR3 nucleotides read TGTGCCAGCAGCCCATCGTCGGGACAGGGGTACGAGCAGTACTTC. The genes are TRBV9 and TRBJ2-7; TRBD1 aligns across 10 bases. V was clipped by 4 bases and J by 4 bases; unmatched bases: 8. Per the germline V gene, CDR1 is SGDLS and CDR2 is YYNGEE. CDR3 length: 15 residues.

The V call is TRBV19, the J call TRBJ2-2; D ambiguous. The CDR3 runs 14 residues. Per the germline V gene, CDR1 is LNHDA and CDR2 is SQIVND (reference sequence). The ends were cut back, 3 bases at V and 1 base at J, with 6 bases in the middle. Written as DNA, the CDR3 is TGTGCCAGTAGTATTAGAAAGAACACCGGGGAGCTGTTTTTT. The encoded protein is CASSIRKNTGELFF. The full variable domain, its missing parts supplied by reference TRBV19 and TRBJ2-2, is DGGITQSPKYLFRKEGQNVTLSCEQNLNHDAMYWYRQDPGQGLRLIYYSQIVNDFQKGDIAEGYSVSREKKESFPLTVTSAQKNPTAFYLCASSIRKNTGELFFGEGSRLTVL.

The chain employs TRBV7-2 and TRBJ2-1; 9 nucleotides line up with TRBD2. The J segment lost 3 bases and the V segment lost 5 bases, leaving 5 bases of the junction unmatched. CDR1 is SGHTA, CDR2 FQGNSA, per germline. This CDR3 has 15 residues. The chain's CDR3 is CASSLGLASYNEQFF. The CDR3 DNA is TGTGCCAGCAGCCTGGGACTAGCTAGCTACAATGAGCAGTTCTTC. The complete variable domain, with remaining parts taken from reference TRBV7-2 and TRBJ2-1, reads GAGVSQSPSNKVTEKGKDVELRCDPISGHTALYWYRQSLGQGLEFLIYFQGNSAPDKSGLPSDRFSAERTGGSVSTLTIQRTQQEDSAVYLCASSLGLASYNEQFFGPGTRLTVL.

The CDR3 coding sequence is TGTGCCAGCTCACTACGTTCCGGGACAGCTTTCCCCCAGCATTTT. Translation gives CASSLRSGTAFPQHF. The gene calls are TRBV18 and TRBJ1-5, with 7 bases identical to TRBD1. This CDR3 comprises 15 residues. Germline assignment: CDR1 KGHSH and CDR2 LQKENI. The J segment lost 10 bases and the V segment lost 4 bases, leaving 13 bases of the junction unmatched.

The CDR3 loop reads CASSETGDSNQPQHF. CDR3 coding DNA: TGTGCCAGCAGCGAGACAGGTGATAGCAATCAGCCCCAGCATTTT. The V call is TRBV2, the J call TRBJ1-5, with a possible D match to TRBD1 (6 bases). Germline V lookup: CDR1 SNHLY, CDR2 FYNNEI. This CDR3 comprises 15 residues. V lost 6 bases and J 0 bases, leaving 12 bases between the germline ends.

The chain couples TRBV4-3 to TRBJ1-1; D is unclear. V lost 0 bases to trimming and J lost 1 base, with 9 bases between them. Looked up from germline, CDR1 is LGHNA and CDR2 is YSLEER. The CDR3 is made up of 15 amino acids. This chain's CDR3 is CASSQDIGQNTEAFF. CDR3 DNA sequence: TGCGCCAGCAGCCAAGATATTGGCCAGAACACTGAAGCTTTCTTT.

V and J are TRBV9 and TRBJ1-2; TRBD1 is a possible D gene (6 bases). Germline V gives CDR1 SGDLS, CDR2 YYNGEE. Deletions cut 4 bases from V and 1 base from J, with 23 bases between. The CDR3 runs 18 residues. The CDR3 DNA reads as TGTGCCAGCAGCTCAGAAATACGCTACAGGACAGATAACTATGGCTACACCTTC. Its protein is CASSSEIRYRTDNYGYTF.

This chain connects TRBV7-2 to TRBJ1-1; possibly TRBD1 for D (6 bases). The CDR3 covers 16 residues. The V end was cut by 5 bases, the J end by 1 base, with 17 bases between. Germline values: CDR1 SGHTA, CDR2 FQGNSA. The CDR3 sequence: CASSPLGGNANTEAFF. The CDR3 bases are TGTGCCAGCAGCCCCCTAGGGGGAAATGCGAACACTGAAGCTTTCTTT.

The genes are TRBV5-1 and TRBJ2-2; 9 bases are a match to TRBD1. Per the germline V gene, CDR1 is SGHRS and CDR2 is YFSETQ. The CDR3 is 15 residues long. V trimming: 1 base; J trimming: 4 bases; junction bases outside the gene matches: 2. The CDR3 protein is CASSLTTGGTGELFF. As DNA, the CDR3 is TGCGCCAGCAGCTTGACGACAGGGGGCACCGGGGAGCTGTTTTTT.

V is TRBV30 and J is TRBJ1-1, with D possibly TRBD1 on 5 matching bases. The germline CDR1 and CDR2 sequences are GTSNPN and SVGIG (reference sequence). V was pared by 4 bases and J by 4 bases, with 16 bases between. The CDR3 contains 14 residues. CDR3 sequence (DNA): TGTGCCTGGACTCGAGATGACAGAATCACTGAAGCTTTCTTT. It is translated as CAWTRDDRITEAFF.